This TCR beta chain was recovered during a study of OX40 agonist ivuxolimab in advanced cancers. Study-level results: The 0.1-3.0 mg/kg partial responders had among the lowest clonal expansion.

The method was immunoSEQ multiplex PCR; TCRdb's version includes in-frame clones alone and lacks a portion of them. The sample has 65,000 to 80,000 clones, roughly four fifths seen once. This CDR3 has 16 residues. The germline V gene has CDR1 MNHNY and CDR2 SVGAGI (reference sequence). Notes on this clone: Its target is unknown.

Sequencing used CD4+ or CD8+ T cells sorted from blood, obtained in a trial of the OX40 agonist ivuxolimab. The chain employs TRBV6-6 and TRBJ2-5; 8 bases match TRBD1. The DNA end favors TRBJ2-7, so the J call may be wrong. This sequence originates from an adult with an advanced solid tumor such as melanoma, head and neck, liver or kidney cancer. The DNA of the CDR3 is TGTGCCAGCAGTTACCCTCCGGGACAGGAATCGGGCGAGCAGTACTTC. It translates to CASSYPPGQESGEQYF.